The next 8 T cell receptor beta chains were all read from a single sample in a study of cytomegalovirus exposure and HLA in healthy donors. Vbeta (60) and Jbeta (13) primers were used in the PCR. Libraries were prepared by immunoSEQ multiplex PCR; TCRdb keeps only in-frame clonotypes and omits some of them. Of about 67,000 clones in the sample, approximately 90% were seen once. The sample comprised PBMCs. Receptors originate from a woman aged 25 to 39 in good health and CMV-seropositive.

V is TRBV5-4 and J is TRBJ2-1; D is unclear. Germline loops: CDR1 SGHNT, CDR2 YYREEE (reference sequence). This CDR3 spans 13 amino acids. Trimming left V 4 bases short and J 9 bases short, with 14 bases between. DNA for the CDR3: TGTGCCAGCAGCATCCCCTTGTCCGGTGAGCAGTTCTTC. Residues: CASSIPLSGEQFF.

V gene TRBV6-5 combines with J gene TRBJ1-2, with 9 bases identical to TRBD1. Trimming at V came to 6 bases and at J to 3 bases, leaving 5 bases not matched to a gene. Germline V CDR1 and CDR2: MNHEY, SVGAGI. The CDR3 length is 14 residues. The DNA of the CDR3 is TGTGCCAGCAGGAGGACAGGGGCGGACTATGGCTACACCTTC. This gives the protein CASRRTGADYGYTF.

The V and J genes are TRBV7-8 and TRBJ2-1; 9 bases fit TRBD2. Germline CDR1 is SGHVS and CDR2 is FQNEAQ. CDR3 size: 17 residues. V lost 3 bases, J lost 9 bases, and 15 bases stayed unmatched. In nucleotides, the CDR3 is TGTGCCAGCAGCTTCAGCCCGGGACTAGCAGGAGGGGGTGAGCAGTTCTTC. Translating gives CASSFSPGLAGGGEQFF.

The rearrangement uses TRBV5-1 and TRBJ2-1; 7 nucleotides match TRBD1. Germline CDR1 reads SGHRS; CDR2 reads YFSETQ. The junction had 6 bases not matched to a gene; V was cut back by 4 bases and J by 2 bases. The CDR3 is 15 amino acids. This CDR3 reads CASSRDSATYNEQFF. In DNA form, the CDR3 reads TGCGCCAGCAGCCGGGACAGTGCCACCTACAATGAGCAGTTCTTC.

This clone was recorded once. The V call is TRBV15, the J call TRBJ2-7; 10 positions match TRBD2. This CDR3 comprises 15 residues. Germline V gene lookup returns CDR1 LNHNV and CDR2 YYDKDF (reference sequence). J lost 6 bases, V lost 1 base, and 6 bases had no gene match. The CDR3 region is CATSRGLAGVGEQYF. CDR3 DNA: TGTGCCACCAGCAGAGGTCTAGCGGGAGTCGGCGAGCAGTACTTC.

The CDR3 DNA sequence: TGTGCCATCATCCAGGGACAGGATGGACCGGAGCAGTACTTC. Protein sequence: CAIIQGQDGPEQYF. The V gene is TRBV10-3, the J gene TRBJ2-7; 8 positions match TRBD1. V lost 7 bases, J lost 7 bases, and 12 bases stayed unmatched. Germline CDR1 reads ENHRY; CDR2 reads SYGVKD. The CDR3 consists of 14 residues.

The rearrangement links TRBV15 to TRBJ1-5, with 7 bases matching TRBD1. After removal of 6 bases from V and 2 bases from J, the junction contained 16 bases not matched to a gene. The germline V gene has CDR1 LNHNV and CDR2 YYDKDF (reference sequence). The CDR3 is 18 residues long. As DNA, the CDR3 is TGTGCCACCAGGCCTACAGGGGAAACGTTGAGTTGCAATCAGCCCCAGCATTTT. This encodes CATRPTGETLSCNQPQHF.

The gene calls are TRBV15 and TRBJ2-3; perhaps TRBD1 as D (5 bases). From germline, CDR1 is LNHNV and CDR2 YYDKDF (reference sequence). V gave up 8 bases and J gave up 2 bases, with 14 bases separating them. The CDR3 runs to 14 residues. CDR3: CATATGLPTDTQYF. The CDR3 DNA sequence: TGTGCCACCGCAACAGGTCTTCCCACAGATACGCAGTATTTT.